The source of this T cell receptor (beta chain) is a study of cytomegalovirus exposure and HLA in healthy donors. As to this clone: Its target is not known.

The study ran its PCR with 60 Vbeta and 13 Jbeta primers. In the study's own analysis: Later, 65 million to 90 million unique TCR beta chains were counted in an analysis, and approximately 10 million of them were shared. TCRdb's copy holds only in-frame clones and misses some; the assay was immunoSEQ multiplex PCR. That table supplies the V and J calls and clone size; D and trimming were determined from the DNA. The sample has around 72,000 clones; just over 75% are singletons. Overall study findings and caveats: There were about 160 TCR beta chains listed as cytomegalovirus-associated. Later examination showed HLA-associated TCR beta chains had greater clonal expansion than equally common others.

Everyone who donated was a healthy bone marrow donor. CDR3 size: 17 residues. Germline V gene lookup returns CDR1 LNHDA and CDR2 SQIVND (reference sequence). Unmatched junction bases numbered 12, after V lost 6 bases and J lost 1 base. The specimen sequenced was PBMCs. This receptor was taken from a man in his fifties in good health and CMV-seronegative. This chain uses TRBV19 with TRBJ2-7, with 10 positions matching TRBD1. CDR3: CASSVGDRGRRSYEQYF. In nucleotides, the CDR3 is TGTGCCAGTAGCGTAGGAGACAGGGGGCGCCGATCCTACGAGCAGTACTTC.